The clone carrying this TCR beta chain came up many times. The observed sequence ends 3 residues before the CDR3 terminus, with the missing tail filled in from the germline J gene. The germline CDR1 and CDR2 sequences are KGHSH and LQKENI. The trim removed 4 bases at V and 3 bases at J, leaving 8 bases unmatched. This CDR3 region has 16 residues. This sample is drawn from a study of T cell clonality in common variable immunodeficiency. The assay was immunoSEQ multiplex PCR, and TCRdb's table has in-frame clones only and misses some. The data show about 64,000 clones, with none appearing a single time. Both groups were predominantly of Caucasian heritage.

This receptor was identified in a person aged 18 to 70 in good health. Sequencing was carried out using peripheral blood mononuclear cells. The V call is TRBV18, the J call TRBJ1-3; 8 bases align to TRBD1. The DNA read from the CDR3 is TGTGCCAGCTCACTCCAAGACAGGGGTTTTGGAAACACC. Protein product: CASSLQDRGFGNT. The whole CDR3 protein is CASSLQDRGFGNTIYF.